Detailed here is one T cell receptor delta chain. TCRdb attributes to this sequence the protein of a much larger clone, which differs from the DNA translation at residue 10; a read error is likely, and the protein displayed is translated from the DNA. This entry comes from a study of γδ T cells in repeated Plasmodium falciparum infection. Gammadelta T cells were flow-sorted from PBMC into Vgamma9/Vdelta2+ and Vdelta2-negative populations for bulk analysis. Germline V gives CDR1 TSWWSYY, CDR2 QGS. The CDR3 extends over 22 amino acids. The J segment lost 0 bases and the V segment lost 1 base, leaving 21 bases of the junction unmatched. TCRdb redid clone calling on the multiplex PCR reads using CATT. The profile shows tens of thousands of delta-chain clones, around 1.7% of them singletons.

The rearrangement links TRDV1 to TRDJ1, with 9 bases that match TRDD3. Here the J gene was assigned by germline matching of the DNA, as TCRdb has none. This TCR came from a pool of human donors (malaria-infected and uninfected, not separated). Material: gamma-delta T cells from blood. The CDR3: CALGEPRPTRGIPLKYTDKLIF. In DNA, the CDR3 is TGTGCTCTTGGGGAACCGAGACCTACCCGGGGGATACCGCTCAAGTACACCGATAAACTCATCTTT.